The 2 T cell receptor beta chains reported below all come from one sample, sequenced in a study of cytomegalovirus exposure and HLA in healthy donors (dated by TCRdb to 2016 to 2017). Receptor libraries were prepared by the immunoSEQ multiplex PCR assay. For the multiplex PCR, a mixture combining 60 forward primers for TCR Vbeta segments and 13 reverse primers for TCR Jbeta segments was used. The immuneACCESS repertoire file appears here via TCRdb, limited to in-frame rearrangements. These files lack a portion of the clones; in checked studies, under half of the deficit traces to unresolved V genes, and the cause of the others is not known. This specimen's table enumerates 100,000 to 150,000 clones. Roughly 1.7% of the sample goes to the ten largest clones. The sample comprised PBMCs. All receptors derive from a woman in her thirties or forties in good health and CMV-seropositive.

This rearrangement joins TRBV2 to TRBJ1-4, with TRBD1 matching 7 bases. J was trimmed by 3 bases and V by 3 bases; bases with no gene match: 7. This CDR3 contains 16 residues. The germline V gene has CDR1 SNHLY and CDR2 FYNNEI. Here the CDR3 DNA reads TGTGCCAGCAGTGAGAACAGGGGCCTTCCTAATGAAAAACTGTTTTTT. Translation: CASSENRGLPNEKLFF. Looking up the rest from reference TRBV2 and TRBJ1-4 gives the full variable domain: EPEVTQTPSHQVTQMGQEVILRCVPISNHLYFYWYRQILGQKVEFLVSFYNNEISEKSEIFDDQFSVERPDGSNFTLKIRSTKLEDSAMYFCASSENRGLPNEKLFFGSGTQLSVL.

This chain uses TRBV30 with TRBJ1-2; D may be TRBD1 (6 bases). Per germline, CDR1 GTSNPN and CDR2 SVGIG (reference sequence). The V and J ends lost 0 bases and 6 bases respectively, with 11 bases between them. The CDR3 consists of 13 residues. The CDR3 sequence is CAWSVGGRNGYTF. In DNA, the CDR3 is TGTGCCTGGAGTGTAGGGGGACGGAATGGCTACACCTTC.